This T cell receptor (beta chain) stems from a study of cytomegalovirus exposure and HLA in healthy donors (dated by TCRdb to about 2017). A note on the overall study: In an earlier analysis of around 540 of the donors, around 290 Gb of sequence data and 95 million to 130 million unique TCR beta sequences from about 190 million T cells were reported. Every discovery cohort repertoire had been produced on one sequencing platform. On average, 235,054 unique TCR beta nucleotide sequences were sequenced per donor among more than 350 genotyped donors of the cohort, with 15% to 20% of those sequences being non-productive. An early release covering 500 to 750 HLA-typed donors comprised 250 to 350 gigabases of sequencing data and approximately 85 million unique TCR sequences. A separate validation cohort of about 110 different subjects was used in addition to the roughly 640-subject first cohort. In a later genetic analysis, genome-wide SNP genotypes for about 65% of the roughly 700 donors were used, and that subset was treated as a discovery cohort. An earlier analysis of some 600 of the donors applied high-throughput TCR beta sequencing to assess whether each TCR beta V gene segment acted as functional or pseudogenic. The T cell repertoires of under 750 subjects were profiled by immunosequencing and related to cytomegalovirus serostatus. Of the approximately 400 genotyped donors, roughly 80% were placed in the genetic ancestry cluster associated with self-reported Caucasian donors. Typing coverage differed by locus: A, B, C, DRB1 and DQB1 were typed in roughly 629-630 donors, DQA1 in 500 to 550, DPA1 in approximately 600, and DPB1 in roughly 450. HLA typing covered class I and class II loci at four-digit resolution. In the later analysis, no new phenotypic data were used to find candidate immune exposures; instead, reliance was placed on TCR beta sequences and their occurrence across donors. The study combined high-throughput TCR immunosequencing, statistical association of individual TCRs with disease status, and machine learning to predict cytomegalovirus infection status. The aim of the study was to test whether cataloging public T cell receptors could identify signatures of past pathogen exposure. Several DR-DQ haplotypes were treated as single units for association and clustering because of strong linkage in the cohort. A later analysis re-analyzed previously published TCR beta repertoires from approximately 700 donors and added high-resolution HLA genotyping to study TCR occurrence patterns. Alongside the repertoire data, information on donor age, sex, ethnicity and CMV serostatus was compiled.

The cohort was made up of 500 to 800 healthy bone marrow donors. At the time of sampling, every cohort member was nominally healthy, though immune exposures that went unrecorded were likely present. The donor was CMV seropositive and was included in the group of 250 to 350 seropositive cohort members. A peripheral blood sample was collected from each donor, and TCR beta sequencing was performed on peripheral blood mononuclear cells. Genomic DNA extraction from the blood cell samples was performed with the Qiagen DNeasy Blood Extraction Kit. CDR1 and CDR2 were assigned from the germline V gene as SGHRS and YFSETQ. V is trimmed back by 6 bases and J by 2 bases, and the junction contains 10 bases that no gene match accounts for. From the cysteine through the phenylalanine, the CDR3 covers 16 amino acids. Of the read, only the CDR3 DNA is kept; its 48 bases are in frame from base 1. Broader findings and caveats from the paper: In vitro tests confirmed that a few of the cytomegalovirus-associated TCR beta chains recognize cytomegalovirus antigens. The study listed 164 TCR beta chains as associated with cytomegalovirus. Because HLA typing was missing for some donors at each locus, association tests included only the typed subset. Assigning TCR associations to individual alleles was difficult when HLA alleles, especially DR and DQ, strongly co-occurred. Several of the top co-occurrence clusters appeared to be linked to parvovirus B19, influenza, CMV and Epstein-Barr virus, according to a later analysis. A later genetic analysis associated a missense DCLRE1C variant with V-gene and J-gene trimming of TCR beta chains, and an independent cohort replicated the association. A later analysis associated about 17,000 TCR beta sequences with specific HLA alleles at a false discovery rate of 0.05. Because counts were too low, roughly 18 rarely observed V segments, including chromosome 9 orphons, were left out of the earlier analysis of about 620 of the donors. According to a later genetic analysis, donors in an Asian-associated ancestry cluster had fewer N-insertions in productive TCRs than the roughly 670-donor mean. Immune exposure information for the cohort was limited to CMV serostatus. In this cohort, only TCR beta chains were sequenced, and detectable features were limited by the absence of alpha or paired-chain data. The authors suggested that the approach could potentially be extended to other disease states and immunological phenotypes. A cluster of highly shared sequence variants was judged likely to be a technical artifact of the sequencing pipeline. Because the 87-base-pair reads could not distinguish some IMGT-functional V segments, including TRBV6-2 and TRBV6-3, those segments were excluded. Linkage disequilibrium might explain the correlated functional status among segregating V segments, but an unknown experimental factor could not be ruled out. According to a later analysis, most CMV-associated TCR beta chains appeared to be HLA-restricted, and the HLA associations seemed to be driven largely by CMV exposure. In a later analysis, the rate of TCR association differed among HLA loci, with DRB1 alleles having the most associated TCRs and HLA-C alleles having the fewest. A further reported finding was that TCR beta sequences accurately predicted the HLA-A and HLA-B alleles for most subjects in the first cohort. Across donors, most TCR sequences were observed very rarely, whereas some public TCRs were present in many individuals. In a later analysis, HLA-associated TCR beta chains showed more clonal expansion and lower generation probabilities than non-associated chains that were equally common. The classifier was reported to diagnose cytomegalovirus status with high specificity and sensitivity in both the original and validation cohorts. Sequencing depth was assumed to be roughly uniform across donors in the presence/absence analyses, though that assumption may not hold. An earlier analysis of around 540 of the donors showed that most TCR beta V segments appeared in productive rearrangements either about 87% or about 30% of the time, which broadly matched IMGT annotations.

About this clone: What antigen it recognizes has not been identified. Base quality data are lacking; no much larger clone is found one base away.

Library method: the immunoSEQ multiplex PCR assay. For the multiplex PCR, a mixture combining 60 forward primers for TCR Vbeta segments and 13 reverse primers for TCR Jbeta segments was used. The CDR3 region of rearranged TCR beta genes was amplified from genomic DNA with a multiplex PCR assay. On the Illumina HiSeq System, the amplified TCR beta libraries were sequenced as 87-base-pair reads. In the authors' own workflow: Across the 670 or so repertoires, a later analysis counted around 80 million unique TCR beta chains, about 10 million of which were shared by at least two donors. A nearest-neighbor algorithm error-corrected the raw reads and collapsed the reads into unique sequences, merging closely related sequences to remove PCR and sequencing errors. CDR3 sequences were aligned to IMGT reference sequences to assign V, D and J gene segments. For a sequence to be retained, at least a six-nucleotide match to both a V gene segment and a J gene segment was required. A rearrangement was called productive if the CDR3 had no stop codons and remained in frame with V and J, and every other rearrangement was called non-productive. Following IMGT convention, CDR3 was defined as the stretch from the second conserved V-encoded cysteine to the conserved J-encoded phenylalanine. The earlier analysis of some 550 of the donors excluded any sequence lacking an unambiguous match to a single V gene segment. In an earlier analysis of several hundred of the donors, a V segment was called functional when productive rearrangements were above 56.7%, and segregating when the standard deviation between donors exceeded 5%. A statistical classification framework was built to diagnose cytomegalovirus status from the catalog of TCR beta chain sequences. In a later analysis, TCR nucleotide sequences were compared against IMGT/GENE-DB human TR gene sequences so that V and J genes could be assigned. Using the TCRdist pipeline, a later analysis assigned CDR3 sequences along with most-parsimonious VDJ recombination scenarios. A later analysis defined each TCR beta chain by its CDR3 amino acid sequence plus V-gene family, and excluded reads lacking a unique V-gene family. In a later analysis, a few hundred highly shared, low-generation-probability nucleotide sequences were removed to address suspected cross-contamination and a sequencing artifact. A later analysis calculated a clonal expansion index for each public chain from normalized within-repertoire ranks of inferred template counts. A later analysis computed generation probabilities with a VDJ recombination model fitted to out-of-frame rearrangements, and checked the results against IGoR. In a later analysis, hypergeometric tests were used to score TCR-TCR, TCR-HLA and TCR-CMV co-occurrence, with a repertoire-size bias correction applied to TCR pairs. In a later analysis, false discovery rates were estimated by permuting HLA or CMV assignments 20 times. A later analysis grouped co-occurring TCRs with DBSCAN, adding TCRdist sequence similarity when clustering within HLA-allele-positive subsets. Co-occurrence clustering excluded repertoires with fewer than 30,000 or more than 120,000 public chains, plus five with anomalous nucleotide sharing. Drawn from immuneACCESS, this table holds only the in-frame rearrangements with V and J called that TCRdb kept. Clones are partly lost; checked studies trace under half to an unresolved V gene and leave the rest unexplained. V and J calls and clone size follow that table, whereas D and trimming were derived from the DNA. This sample lists about 100,000 clones; more than 75% were detected once. The ten top clones hold 4% of the sample.

The sequencing sample was made of PBMCs. The clonotype was recovered from a woman in her 50s in good health and CMV-seropositive. The sequence joins TRBV5-1 to TRBJ2-2, and 7 junction bases match TRBD1. The nucleotides are TGCGCCAGCACCCCTACCGGGACAGACAACACCGGGGAGCTGTTTTTT. Translated, it reads CASTPTGTDNTGELFF.